These 26 T cell receptor beta chains share one sample of origin, sequenced in a study of blood T cells in healthy people across ages (dated by TCRdb to between 2014 and 2017). The library came from 5' RACE. Sequencing used an Illumina HiSeq 2500. A second about 7 to 12 cycle PCR used a sample-barcoded 5' primer and a J-beta primer mix. Using fastp at Q25 and MiXCR, TCRdb reprocessed the public reads and kept productive beta chains. Each entry merges the rows of one CDR3 protein and shows their most common DNA and genes. The sample table shows about 1.7 million distinct CDR3 sequences, and about 30% are seen once. The top ten clonotypes cover about 7.7% of the sample. Specimen: blood. These receptors were collected from a woman in her 30s in good health.

This clonotype was counted between two and nine times. The chain uses TRBV4-2 and TRBJ1-4, with D possibly being TRBD1 (5 bases). Germline V gives CDR1 LGHNA, CDR2 YNFKEQ. Trimming took off 5 bases at V and 0 bases at J, with 7 bases between the two ends. CDR3 length: 14 residues. CDR3 in amino acids: CASSETATNEKLFF. The CDR3 bases are TGTGCCAGCAGCGAGACAGCAACTAATGAAAAACTGTTTTTT.

CDR3 DNA: TGTGCCAGCAGTACCCTCCCCCCCACCTACGAGCAGTACTTC. As protein: CASSTLPPTYEQYF. The V and J genes are TRBV28 and TRBJ2-7; D uncertain. CDR1 is MDHEN and CDR2 is SYDVKM in the germline V gene. With 5 bases removed from V and 2 bases from J, the gap between germline ends came to 13 bases. CDR3 size: 14 residues.

There are a few counts of this clonotype. CDR3 DNA: TGTGCCAGCAGCGCGGGAATGCCACAAGAGACCCAGTACTTC. Encoded protein: CASSAGMPQETQYF. The gene calls are TRBV6-2 or TRBV6-3 and TRBJ2-5, with D possibly being TRBD2 (6 bases). Germline lookup yields CDR1 MNHEY and CDR2 SVGEGT. CDR3 size: 14 residues. V lost 6 bases, J lost 2 bases, and 13 bases lay in between.

This clonotype was seen only a few times. The V call is TRBV5-1, the J call TRBJ2-1; 8 bases line up with TRBD2. The CDR3 covers 15 residues. V trimming: 0 bases; J trimming: 7 bases; junction bases outside the gene matches: 6. The V gene's germline CDR1 is SGHRS and CDR2 YFSETQ. CDR3 DNA sequence: TGCGCCAGCAGCTTGGTAAGCGGGGGCCAAAATGAGCAGTTCTTC. Encoded protein: CASSLVSGGQNEQFF.

The rearrangement joins TRBV12-3 or TRBV12-4 to TRBJ2-5; D possibly matches TRBD1 or TRBD2 (5 bases each). The V and J ends lost 7 bases and 4 bases respectively, with 13 bases between them. The CDR3 sequence is 13 residues long. The CDR3 region is CASNRQRGETQYF. The CDR3 nucleotides are TGTGCCAGCAATCGGCAGAGGGGAGAGACCCAGTACTTC.

This sequence joins TRBV3-1 and TRBJ2-7; a weak D match, TRBD1 (6 bases). The germline V gene has CDR1 LGHDT and CDR2 YNNKEL (reference sequence). The CDR3 sequence is 16 residues long. Between the trimmed V and J ends, which lost 4 bases and 3 bases, there was a span of 19 bases. The CDR3 DNA reads as TGTGCCAGCAGCCCGCTACGGTGGGCCAGGGGCTACGAGCAGTACTTC. Amino acids: CASSPLRWARGYEQYF.

This clonotype was observed a few times. CDR3 region: CASTQTGNTEAFF. The CDR3 bases are TGTGCCAGCACCCAGACAGGGAACACTGAAGCTTTCTTT. V is TRBV6-6 and J is TRBJ1-1, with a weak D call TRBD1 (6 bases). CDR3 length: 13 residues. Trimming cost V 7 bases and J 1 base, with 10 bases left between them. Per the germline V gene, CDR1 is MNHNY and CDR2 is SVGAGI (reference sequence).

This chain uses TRBV28 with TRBJ1-5; possibly TRBD1 for D (6 bases). Germline V gene lookup returns CDR1 MDHEN and CDR2 SYDVKM. Trimming removed 6 bases from V and 7 bases from J, with 16 bases in between. This CDR3 contains 14 residues. Written as DNA, the CDR3 is TGTGCCAGCAGCCTCAACAGGGAGCGCCAGCCCCAGCATTTT. It specifies CASSLNRERQPQHF.

This clonotype showed up just a few times. The chain couples TRBV4-3 to TRBJ2-5; TRBD1 is a possible D gene (5 bases). The V end lost 2 bases, the J end lost 11 bases, and 24 bases lay between the germline ends. CDR1 and CDR2 (germline): LGHNA, YSLEER. The CDR3 covers 16 residues. The CDR3 protein is CASSQLISGPYGEQYF. The CDR3 nucleotides read TGCGCCAGCAGCCAACTCATATCAGGGCCGTACGGAGAGCAGTACTTC.

There are a few counts of this clonotype. This chain uses TRBV18 with TRBJ2-7, with 8 bases lining up with TRBD2. This CDR3 region has 14 residues. J gave up 3 bases and V 6 bases, and 7 bases lay outside the gene matches. The germline V gene encodes CDR1 KGHSH and CDR2 LQKENI. As DNA, the CDR3 is TGTGCCAGCTCCCTCAATGCGGGAGGCTACGAGCAGTACTTC. Its protein product is CASSLNAGGYEQYF.

This rearrangement joins TRBV30 to TRBJ2-1; D call uncertain. This CDR3 has 12 amino acids. V lost 1 base and J lost 3, with 4 bases in between. From germline, CDR1 is GTSNPN and CDR2 SVGIG (reference sequence). As DNA, the CDR3 is TGTGCCTGGAGTGACTACTACAATGAGCAGTTCTTC. It codes for CAWSDYYNEQFF.

The rearrangement links TRBV12-3 or TRBV12-4 to TRBJ2-3, with D perhaps TRBD1 or TRBD2 (5 bases each). The CDR3 runs 17 residues. Trimming took 5 bases from V and 2 from J, leaving 20 bases between them. The CDR3 DNA is TGTGCCAGCAGTATGCTGGTCGGGGCCTCTCCCACAGATACGCAGTATTTT. It encodes CASSMLVGASPTDTQYF.

About this clonotype: This may be a read error: a much more frequent sequence differs by one nucleotide. The J gene is TRBJ2-7, the V gene TRBV3-1; D gene ambiguous. With 3 bases removed from V and 2 bases from J, the gap between germline ends came to 14 bases. CDR3 size: 15 residues. The germline CDR1 and CDR2 sequences are LGHDT and YNNKEL (reference sequence). CDR3 region: CASSQGTALTYEQYF. Written as DNA, the CDR3 is TGTGCCAGCAGCCAGGGAACAGCCCTTACCTACGAGCAGTACTTC.

The gene calls are TRBV6-2 or TRBV6-3 and TRBJ2-2, with D hard to call. The germline V and J ends were trimmed by 6 bases and 3 bases, with 14 bases remaining between them. Germline V gene lookup returns CDR1 MNHEY and CDR2 SVGEGT. The CDR3 contains 15 residues. The CDR3 nucleotides read TGTGCCAGCAGCCTCTCAGACCGAGACACCGGGGAGCTGTTTTTT. It encodes CASSLSDRDTGELFF.

This chain connects TRBV28 to TRBJ2-5; D uncertain. Germline values: CDR1 MDHEN, CDR2 SYDVKM. The CDR3 runs 12 residues. V gave up 5 bases and J gave up 4 bases, with 8 bases separating them. CDR3 sequence: CASSRSPETQYF. The CDR3 DNA sequence: TGTGCCAGCAGTAGGAGCCCAGAGACCCAGTACTTC.

There are many counts of this clonotype. CDR3 sequence: CASSPPGLAGGSSYEQYF. Written as DNA, the CDR3 is TGTGCCAGCAGCCCCCCCGGGCTAGCGGGGGGCAGCTCCTACGAGCAGTACTTC. V gene TRBV27 combines with J gene TRBJ2-7, with TRBD2 matching 11 bases. This CDR3 comprises 18 residues. CDR1 and CDR2 from the germline V gene are MNHEY and SMNVEV (reference sequence). The V segment lost 6 bases and the J segment 0 bases; nucleotides outside the gene matches: 13.

This clonotype was found a few times. V gene TRBV18 combines with J gene TRBJ2-1, with D unresolved. The CDR3 sequence is 16 residues long. Germline loops: CDR1 KGHSH, CDR2 LQKENI. With 3 bases removed from V and 2 bases from J, the gap between germline ends came to 14 bases. CDR3 protein: CASSPPTGSAYNEQFF. CDR3 in DNA: TGTGCCAGCTCACCCCCGACGGGCAGTGCCTACAATGAGCAGTTCTTC.

This clonotype has only a few counts. V and J are TRBV7-9 and TRBJ2-4, with 7 positions matching TRBD2. The ends lost 5 bases at V and 0 bases at J; junction bases unmatched: 7. Per germline, CDR1 SEHNR and CDR2 FQNEAQ (reference sequence). The CDR3 runs to 16 residues. In DNA form, the CDR3 reads TGTGCCAGCAGCCCTAAGGGAGGGCAAGCCAAAAACATTCAGTACTTC. Its protein product is CASSPKGGQAKNIQYF. The full variable domain, with the rest looked up from reference TRBV7-9 and TRBJ2-4, is DTGVSQNPRHKITKRGQNVTFRCDPISEHNRLYWYRQTLGQGPEFLTYFQNEAQLEKSRLLSDRFSAERPKGSFSTLEIQRTEQGDSAMYLCASSPKGGQAKNIQYFGAGTRLSVL.

In the case of this clonotype: A much more abundant neighbour one base away suggests this may be a read error. The chain combines TRBV12-3 or TRBV12-4 with TRBJ2-3; the D gene is possibly TRBD2 (6 bases). CDR3 length equals 16 residues. Trimming removed 5 bases from V and 0 bases from J, with 15 bases in between. CDR3 amino acids: CASSLGLPTSTDTQYF. The CDR3 DNA is TGTGCCAGCAGTCTGGGACTGCCGACTAGCACAGATACGCAGTATTTT.

V usage is TRBV9 and J usage is TRBJ1-1, with D hard to call. This CDR3 is built from 13 residues. V was pared by 4 bases and J by 6 bases, with 13 bases between. Germline V CDR1 and CDR2: SGDLS, YYNGEE. The CDR3: CASSFGADAEAFF. The CDR3, as DNA: TGTGCCAGCAGCTTCGGCGCGGACGCTGAAGCTTTCTTT.

This chain links TRBV29-1 with TRBJ1-1; TRBD1 aligns across 7 bases. The CDR3 has 17 amino acids. J lost 1 base, V lost 7 bases, and 18 bases had no gene match. Germline values: CDR1 SQVTM, CDR2 ANQGSEA. CDR3 sequence (DNA): TGCAGCGCCGGCTCCCCGAGGGCGAGGGGGCGGAACACTGAAGCTTTCTTT. Protein: CSAGSPRARGRNTEAFF.

The chain uses TRBV27 and TRBJ1-6, with TRBD1 identical over 7 bases. The germline CDR1 and CDR2 sequences are MNHEY and SMNVEV (reference sequence). V shed 5 bases, J shed 0 bases, and the junction held 7 bases outside the gene matches. The CDR3 has 17 residues. CDR3: CASSTLDRVSYNSPLHF. CDR3 coding DNA: TGTGCCAGCAGTACCCTCGACAGGGTCTCCTATAATTCACCCCTCCACTTT.

CDR3 DNA sequence: TGCGCCAGCAGCTTGGCCCTTGCGGGGAGGCCTTTCGATGAGCAGTTCTTC. It codes for CASSLALAGRPFDEQFF. The chain combines TRBV5-1 with TRBJ2-1; D may be TRBD2 (6 bases). The V gene's germline CDR1 is SGHRS and CDR2 YFSETQ. Between the trimmed V and J ends, which lost 0 bases and 8 bases, there was a span of 21 bases. The CDR3 covers 17 residues.

J is TRBJ2-1 and V is TRBV12-5, with TRBD2 matching 14 bases. There are 16 residues in the CDR3. Germline lookup yields CDR1 LGHNT and CDR2 FRNRAP. J lost 14 bases, V lost 1 base, and 10 bases had no gene match. Here the CDR3 reads CASGLDGLAGGRSEFF. DNA for the CDR3: TGTGCTAGTGGTTTGGATGGACTAGCGGGGGGTCGTTCCGAGTTCTTC. The entire variable domain, with the rest obtained from reference TRBV12-5 and TRBJ2-1, is as follows: DARVTQTPRHKVTEMGQEVTMRCQPILGHNTVFWYRQTMMQGLELLAYFRNRAPLDDSGMPKDRFSAEMPDATLATLKIQPSEPRDSAVYFCASGLDGLAGGRSEFFGPGTRLTVL.

There are a few counts of this clonotype. The V and J genes are TRBV11-1 and TRBJ2-3, with D perhaps assigned TRBD1 or TRBD2 (5 bases each). The CDR3 covers 16 residues. Germline V CDR1 and CDR2: SGHAT, FQDESV (reference sequence). Trimming stripped 5 bases from V and 0 bases from J, with 15 bases between. CDR3 region: CASSPRGSTSTDTQYF. CDR3 DNA: TGTGCCAGCAGCCCCCGGGGCTCAACTAGCACAGATACGCAGTATTTT.

The chain carries TRBV30 and TRBJ2-5; 9 bases are a match to TRBD1. The DNA end is more similar to TRBJ2-7, so the J call may be wrong. The germline V gene encodes CDR1 GTSNPN and CDR2 SVGIG (reference sequence). The CDR3 length is 15 residues. In DNA, the CDR3 is TGTGCCTGGAGATTACCGGGACAGGGTGGTTACGAGCAGTACTTC. Translated: CAWRLPGQGGYEQYF.